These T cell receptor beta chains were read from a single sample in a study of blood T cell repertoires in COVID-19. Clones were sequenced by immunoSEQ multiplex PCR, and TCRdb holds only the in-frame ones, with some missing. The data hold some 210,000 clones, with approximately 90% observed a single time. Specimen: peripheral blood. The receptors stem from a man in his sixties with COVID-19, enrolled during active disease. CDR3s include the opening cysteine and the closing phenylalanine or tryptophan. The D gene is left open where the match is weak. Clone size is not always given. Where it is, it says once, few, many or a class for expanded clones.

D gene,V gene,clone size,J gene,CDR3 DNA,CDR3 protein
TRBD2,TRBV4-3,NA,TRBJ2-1,TGCGCCAGCAGCCAAGATGGAAGCGGGGTTTACAATGAGCAGTTCTTC,CASSQDGSGVYNEQFF
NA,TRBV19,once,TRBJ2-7,TGTGCCAGTAGCTACATGGGAGTTCACGAGCAGTACTTC,CASSYMGVHEQYF
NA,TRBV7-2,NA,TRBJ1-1,TGTGCCAGCAGCTTAGCGAACAGGAGACTTGAAGCTTTCTTT,CASSLANRRLEAFF
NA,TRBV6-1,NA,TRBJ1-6,TGTGCCAGCAGTGAAATAGACGGGAATAATTCACCCCTCCACTTT,CASSEIDGNNSPLHF
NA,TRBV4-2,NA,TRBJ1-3,TGTGCCAGCAGCCAAGTGGACACTGGAAACACCATATATTTT,CASSQVDTGNTIYF
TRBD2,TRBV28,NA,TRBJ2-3,TGTGCCAGCAGCGCGGGAGGGCCTCGCACAGATACGCAGTATTTT,CASSAGGPRTDTQYF
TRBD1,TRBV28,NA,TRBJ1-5,TGTGCCAGCAGCCTAACGGACAGGGCTATTCAGCCCCAGCATTTT,CASSLTDRAIQPQHF
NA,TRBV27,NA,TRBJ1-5,TGTGCCAGCAGCCAGTACCAGGGGCTGGGGCAGCCCCAGCATTTT,CASSQYQGLGQPQHF
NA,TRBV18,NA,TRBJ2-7,TGTGCCAGCTCACCAGTCCCTAGCTACGAGCAGTACTTC,CASSPVPSYEQYF
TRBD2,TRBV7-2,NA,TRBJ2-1,TGTGCCAGCAGCTTAACCCTAGCGGCTCCCTCCTACAATGAGCAGTTCTTC,CASSLTLAAPSYNEQFF
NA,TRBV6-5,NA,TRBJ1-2,TGTGCCAGCAGTTATAGTCCGCTCTTCTATGGCTACACCTTC,CASSYSPLFYGYTF
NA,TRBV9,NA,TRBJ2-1,TGTGCCAGCAGCGTTGAGGGGCGGGACCCCTACAATGAGCAGTTCTTC,CASSVEGRDPYNEQFF
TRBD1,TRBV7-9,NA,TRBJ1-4,TGTGCCAGCAGCCTCTTTCCGGGACAGGGATGGGAAAAACTGTTTTTT,CASSLFPGQGWEKLFF
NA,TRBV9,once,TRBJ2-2,TGTGCCAGCAGCCCCTCGGCAGGGAACACCGGGGAGCTGTTTTTT,CASSPSAGNTGELFF
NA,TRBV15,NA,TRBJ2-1,TGTGCCACCAGCAGAGAAGTACGCGGGGCACTCTACAATGAGCAGTTCTTC,CATSREVRGALYNEQFF
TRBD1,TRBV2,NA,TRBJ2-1,TGTGCCAGAGGACAGGGGATCAATGAGCAGTTCTTC,CARGQGINEQFF
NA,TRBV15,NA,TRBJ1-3,TGTGCCACCAGCATTAACAGGGAATTAGCGGGAAACACCATATATTTT,CATSINRELAGNTIYF
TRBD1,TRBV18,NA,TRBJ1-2,TGTGCCAGCTCACGTGGACAGGGGGCTTATTATGGCTACACCTTC,CASSRGQGAYYGYTF
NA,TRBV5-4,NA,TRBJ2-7,TGTGCCAGCAGCCCAGGAGGGTACTTTTACGAGCAGTACTTC,CASSPGGYFYEQYF
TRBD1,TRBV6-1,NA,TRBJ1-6,TGTGCCAGCAGTGAATACAGGGGTTCACCCCTCCACTTT,CASSEYRGSPLHF
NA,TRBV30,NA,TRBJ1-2,TGTGCCTGGAGTGTCCTGGACGGGGGAAATGGCTACACCTTC,CAWSVLDGGNGYTF
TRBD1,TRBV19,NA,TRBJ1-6,TGTGCCAGTAGAGGAGACAGGGGTGGTTCACCCCTCCACTTT,CASRGDRGGSPLHF
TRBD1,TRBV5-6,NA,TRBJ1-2,TGTGCCAGCAGCTTGGCCCCGACAGGGACGCCTAAAAGCTACACCTTC,CASSLAPTGTPKSYTF
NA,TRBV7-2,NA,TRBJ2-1,TGTGCCAGCAGCTTAGTCTCGGGGTCCGGTGAAAATGAGCAGTTCTTC,CASSLVSGSGENEQFF
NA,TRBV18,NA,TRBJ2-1,TGTGCCAGCTCACTCGGCGGGACGTACAATGAGCAGTTCTTC,CASSLGGTYNEQFF
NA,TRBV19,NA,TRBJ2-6,TGTGCCAGTATGGCAGGGGCTGGGGCCAACGTCCTGACTTTC,CASMAGAGANVLTF
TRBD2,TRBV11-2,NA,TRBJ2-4,TGTGCCAGCAGCTTAGTGGCTAGCGGGGGGGGTACTTCCCACATTCAGTACTTC,CASSLVASGGGTSHIQYF
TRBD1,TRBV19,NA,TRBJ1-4,TGTGCCAGTAGCGGGACAGCAGCAACTAATGAAAAACTGTTTTTT,CASSGTAATNEKLFF
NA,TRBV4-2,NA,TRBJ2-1,TGTGCCAGCAGCCAAGATCGAGTAAGAGGTACATTGGACAATGAGCAGTTCTTC,CASSQDRVRGTLDNEQFF
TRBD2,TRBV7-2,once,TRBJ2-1,TGTGCCAGCAGCACCGGACTAGCGGGTGAGCAGTTCTTC,CASSTGLAGEQFF
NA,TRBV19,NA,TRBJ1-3,TGTGCCAGTAATGAGACACCCGGAAACACCATATATTTT,CASNETPGNTIYF
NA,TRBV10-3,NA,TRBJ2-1,TGTGCCATCAGTGAGTCACATCCCGCCTTCTCCTACAATGAGCAGTTCTTC,CAISESHPAFSYNEQFF
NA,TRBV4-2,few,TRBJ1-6,TGTGCCAGCAGCCAAGACCCAGGGATAAATTCACCCCTCCACTTT,CASSQDPGINSPLHF
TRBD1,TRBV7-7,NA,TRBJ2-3,TGTGCTAGCAGCCCGACAGGGAGCACAGATACGCAGTATTTT,CASSPTGSTDTQYF
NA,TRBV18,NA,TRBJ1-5,TGTGCCAGCTCACCCGGGAGCAATCAGCCCCAGCATTTT,CASSPGSNQPQHF
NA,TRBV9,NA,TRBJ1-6,TGTGCCAGCAGCGTTAGGGGTCTTGATAATTCACCCCTCCACTTT,CASSVRGLDNSPLHF
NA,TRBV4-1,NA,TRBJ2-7,TGCGCCAGCAGCCAAGACAACGAGCAGTACTTC,CASSQDNEQYF
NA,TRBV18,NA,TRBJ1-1,TGTGCCAGCTCACCACTAGACACCCCGGGGGTCGGAGCTTTCTTT,CASSPLDTPGVGAFF
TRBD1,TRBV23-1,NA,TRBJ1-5,TGCGCCAGCAGTCAATCCGAAACAGGGGGGGATCAGCCCCAGCATTTT,CASSQSETGGDQPQHF
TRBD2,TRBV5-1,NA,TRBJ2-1,TGCGCCAGCAGCTTTAGCGGGGGTTCCTACAATGAGCAGTTCTTC,CASSFSGGSYNEQFF
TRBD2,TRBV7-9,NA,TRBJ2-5,TGTGCCAGCAGCTCAGGACTAGCGGGAGCAGGAGAGACCCAGTACTTC,CASSSGLAGAGETQYF
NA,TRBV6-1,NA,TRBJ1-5,TGTGCCAGCAGTGATCTTAGCAATCAGCCCCAGCATTTT,CASSDLSNQPQHF
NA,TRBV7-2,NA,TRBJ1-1,TGTGCCAGCAGCCTCAATCCACTGAGGAGGACTGAAGCTTTCTTT,CASSLNPLRRTEAFF
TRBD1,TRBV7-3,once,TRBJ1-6,TGTGCCAGCAGCTTTTCGGGACAGAATAATTCACCCCTCCACTTT,CASSFSGQNNSPLHF
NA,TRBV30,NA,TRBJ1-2,TGTGCCTGGAGTCCCGGACAGCAATATGGCTACACCTTC,CAWSPGQQYGYTF
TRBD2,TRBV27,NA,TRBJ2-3,TGTGCCAGCAGTCCAGAGACTAGCGACCAAGATACGCAGTATTTT,CASSPETSDQDTQYF
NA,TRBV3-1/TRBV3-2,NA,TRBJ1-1,TGTGCCAGCAGCCTCGGTCCTCCCTTTATGAACACTGAAGCTTTCTTT,CASSLGPPFMNTEAFF
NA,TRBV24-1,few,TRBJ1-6,TGTGCCACCAGTGATTTGCCGACAGGATCCCTATCACCCCTCCACTTT,CATSDLPTGSLSPLHF
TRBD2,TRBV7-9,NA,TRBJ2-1,TGTGCCAGCAGCCCGCTAGCGGGAGGGCCGAGATACAATGAGCAGTTCTTC,CASSPLAGGPRYNEQFF
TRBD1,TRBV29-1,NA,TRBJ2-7,TGCAGCGCGGCTCCGGGACAGGAGTACGAGCAGTACTTC,CSAAPGQEYEQYF
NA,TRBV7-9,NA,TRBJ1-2,TGTGCCAGCATACCCCCCCCGGGTCCTTATGGCTACACCTTC,CASIPPPGPYGYTF
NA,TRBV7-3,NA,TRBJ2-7,TGTGCCAGCAGCCCTCCCACGAACAAGTTCAGCTACGAGCAGTACTTC,CASSPPTNKFSYEQYF
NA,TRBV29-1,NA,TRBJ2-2,TGCAGCGTTGAACCCGCGAACACCGGGGAGCTGTTTTTT,CSVEPANTGELFF
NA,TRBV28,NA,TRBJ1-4,TGTGCCAGCAGTTTGGGCAGGGGATCAACTAATGAAAAACTGTTTTTT,CASSLGRGSTNEKLFF